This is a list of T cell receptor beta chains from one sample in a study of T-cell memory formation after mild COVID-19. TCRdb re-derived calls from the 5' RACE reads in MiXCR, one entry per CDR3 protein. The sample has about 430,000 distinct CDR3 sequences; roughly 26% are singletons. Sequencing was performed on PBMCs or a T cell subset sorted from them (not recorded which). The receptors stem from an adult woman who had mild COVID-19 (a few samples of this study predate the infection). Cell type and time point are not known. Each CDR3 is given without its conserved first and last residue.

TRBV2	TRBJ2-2	ASSLAGGAGELF
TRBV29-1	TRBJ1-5	SVLESNQPQH
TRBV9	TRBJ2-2	ASSLYGTGELF
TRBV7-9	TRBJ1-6	ASSPEYASPLH
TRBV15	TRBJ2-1	ATSSGTSGSLEQF
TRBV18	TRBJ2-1	ASSPRNNEQF
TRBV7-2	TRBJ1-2	ASSLSDISGYT
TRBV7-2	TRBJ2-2	ASSLGGSSTGELF
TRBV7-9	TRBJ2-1	ASSSPTVNYNEQF
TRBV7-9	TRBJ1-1	ASFPTGMNTEAF
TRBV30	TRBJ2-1	AWSLSGGPYNEQF
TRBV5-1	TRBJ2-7	ASSPVGQGEQY
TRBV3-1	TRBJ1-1	ASSQVSQNTEAF
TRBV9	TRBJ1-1	ASSGRDEVGTEAF
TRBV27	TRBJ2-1	ASRVWPSGNEQF
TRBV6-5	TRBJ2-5	ASAARALLETQY
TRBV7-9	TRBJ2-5	ASSPWTSHGETQY
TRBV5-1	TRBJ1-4	ASSLVGTGREKLF